The clone carrying this TCR beta chain was seen only a few times. Its target is unknown. This sample was included in a study of T cells after yellow fever vaccination. Trimming left V 8 bases short and J 1 base short, with 9 bases between. The CDR3 has 13 amino acids. Overall study findings and caveats: Once the booster was given, most primary-vaccination clones reappeared, at 95% to 98% for CD4 and roughly 86% for CD8.

It was through 5'RACE template switching that TCR cDNA was made, with a universal primer site and UMIs added. TCRdb reprocessed the 5' RACE reads with MiXCR, giving one entry per CDR3 protein. The sample holds a few hundred thousand distinct CDR3 sequences, 8.7% seen once. The chain combines TRBV12-3 or TRBV12-4 with TRBJ2-1; tentatively, D is TRBD2 (5 bases). Sequencing was performed on PBMCs, taken on the day of the first yellow fever vaccination. This receptor was obtained from a man aged 18 to 35 who received the YFV17D yellow fever vaccine. CDR3 in amino acids: CASGLASYNEQFF. In nucleotides, the CDR3 is TGTGCCAGCGGATTAGCGTCCTACAATGAGCAGTTCTTC.